The 28 T cell receptor beta chains in this list originate from one sample, sequenced in a study of T-cell reconstitution after alpha-beta-depleted transplantation in children. The TCRbeta library incorporated unique molecular identifiers. TCRdb itself ran the PCR reads through MiXCR, one entry per CDR3 protein. The sample has approximately 980,000 distinct CDR3 sequences; around 30% are singletons. The specimen comprised PBMCs, mostly from graft donor cells, sampled 360 days after TCRalphabeta/CD19-depleted stem cell transplant. Receptor source: a boy in the first two years of life who had a stem cell transplant for SCID, so the T cells may come from the graft donor.

The chain uses TRBV7-2 and TRBJ1-5; D gene uncertain. Germline loops: CDR1 SGHTA, CDR2 FQGNSA. Between the trimmed V and J ends, which lost 0 bases and 2 bases, there was a span of 8 bases. CDR3 size: 15 residues. CDR3 sequence reads: CASSLAQVGNQPQHF. CDR3 sequence (DNA): TGTGCCAGCAGCTTAGCTCAGGTTGGCAATCAGCCCCAGCATTTT.

The chain uses TRBV6-1 and TRBJ2-2; 8 nucleotides match TRBD2. This CDR3 spans 19 amino acids. CDR1 is MNHNS, CDR2 SASEGT, per germline. The V and J ends lost 3 bases and 1 base, in that order; junction bases with no gene match: 13. The CDR3 here is CASSDPHFGSGGNTGELFF. CDR3 DNA: TGTGCCAGCAGTGATCCCCACTTCGGAAGCGGGGGGAACACCGGGGAGCTGTTTTTT.

This clonotype was counted only a few times. This chain uses TRBV5-1 with TRBJ1-4; TRBD1 aligns across 7 bases. Trimming at V came to 2 bases and at J to 4 bases, leaving 5 bases not matched to a gene. Germline CDR1 and CDR2: SGHRS and YFSETQ. This CDR3 spans 15 amino acids. CDR3 bases: TGCGCCAGCAGCTTTGGCCAGGGGGTTAATGAAAAACTGTTTTTT. This sequence encodes CASSFGQGVNEKLFF.

This clonotype was seen a handful of times. This sequence joins TRBV2 and TRBJ2-1; 7 bases agree with TRBD1. CDR3 length: 14 amino acids. From germline, CDR1 is SNHLY and CDR2 FYNNEI. The J segment lost 3 bases and the V segment lost 6 bases, leaving 5 bases of the junction unmatched. The CDR3: CASRRQGVYNEQFF. The CDR3 bases are TGTGCCAGCAGGAGACAGGGCGTCTACAATGAGCAGTTCTTC. Combining the CDR3 with reference TRBV2 and TRBJ2-1 gives the whole variable domain EPEVTQTPSHQVTQMGQEVILRCVPISNHLYFYWYRQILGQKVEFLVSFYNNEISEKSEIFDDQFSVERPDGSNFTLKIRSTKLEDSAMYFCASRRQGVYNEQFFGPGTRLTVL.

This chain connects TRBV7-2 to TRBJ2-3, with TRBD2 as a possible D gene (6 bases). Germline V CDR1 and CDR2: SGHTA, FQGNSA. This CDR3 has 15 amino acids. Between the trimmed V and J ends, which lost 5 bases and 0 bases, there was a span of 12 bases. The CDR3, as DNA: TGTGCCAGCAGCGTCCGGCGGGGCAGCACAGATACGCAGTATTTT. This codes for CASSVRRGSTDTQYF.

This clonotype turned up a few times. This chain joins TRBV6-2 or TRBV6-3 and TRBJ2-1, with a weak D call TRBD1 (6 bases). V was shortened by 4 bases and J by 0 bases, with 19 bases between the two germline ends. Germline assignment: CDR1 MNHEY and CDR2 SVGEGT. The CDR3 is made up of 18 amino acids. The CDR3 DNA sequence: TGTGCCAGCAGTTCGCTCCTGGACAGATTAAACTCCTACAATGAGCAGTTCTTC. The encoded protein is CASSSLLDRLNSYNEQFF.

The V call is TRBV4-2, the J call TRBJ2-3, with TRBD2 matching over 10 bases. J was trimmed by 1 base and V by 1 base; bases with no gene match: 11. Germline V lookup: CDR1 LGHNA, CDR2 YNFKEQ. The CDR3 is 19 residues long. This chain's CDR3 is CASSQASSGGWSRTDTQYF. DNA of the CDR3: TGTGCCAGCAGCCAAGCGTCTAGCGGGGGTTGGAGCCGCACAGATACGCAGTATTTT.

V and J are TRBV20-1 and TRBJ2-7; D is uncertain. This CDR3 comprises 14 residues. CDR1 is DFQATT, CDR2 SNEGSKA, per germline (reference sequence). Trimming shortened V by 3 bases and J by 2 bases, and 14 bases separated the two germline ends. The CDR3 bases are TGCAGTGCTAGTTTACAAGGCAGGCCCTACGAGCAGTACTTC. Translating it yields CSASLQGRPYEQYF.

In this sample, this clonotype turned up once. The rearrangement links TRBV11-1 to TRBJ2-7; the D is unclear. The length of the CDR3 is 13 residues. From germline, CDR1 is SGHAT and CDR2 FQDESV (reference sequence). V was cut by 8 bases and J by 3 bases, with 14 bases left in between. The CDR3 sequence: CASRPLLYYEQYF. The DNA for the CDR3 is TGTGCCAGCCGACCCCTCCTCTACTACGAGCAGTACTTC.

This clonotype was seen repeatedly, ten times or more. The gene calls are TRBV27 and TRBJ2-5, with TRBD1 as a possible D gene (6 bases). Germline V lookup: CDR1 MNHEY, CDR2 SMNVEV (reference sequence). V lost 4 bases to trimming and J lost 7 bases, with 7 bases between them. CDR3 size: 11 residues. CDR3 residues: CASSSRGTQYF. The DNA of the CDR3 is TGTGCCAGCAGTTCCAGGGGGACCCAGTACTTC.

The chain links TRBV7-2 to TRBJ2-3, with TRBD2 matching over 12 bases. The CDR3 has 16 amino acids. The V segment lost 5 bases and the J segment 4 bases; nucleotides outside the gene matches: 7. Germline CDR1 reads SGHTA; CDR2 reads FQGNSA. CDR3 nucleotide sequence: TGTGCCAGCAGCCCCACTCTAGCGGGGGGGTCAGATACGCAGTATTTT. Its translation: CASSPTLAGGSDTQYF.

V gene TRBV12-3 or TRBV12-4 combines with J gene TRBJ2-3; 7 bases match TRBD2. The CDR3 has 14 residues. The ends lost 2 bases at V and 5 bases at J; junction bases unmatched: 4. CDR3 nucleotide sequence: TGTGCCAGCAGTTTAAATTCGGGGGGAGATACGCAGTATTTT. It translates to CASSLNSGGDTQYF.

The chain uses TRBV12-3 or TRBV12-4 and TRBJ1-3; 7 nucleotides align to TRBD1. The CDR3 is 14 residues long. The V and J ends lost 4 bases and 4 bases, in that order; junction bases with no gene match: 4. In DNA form, the CDR3 reads TGTGCCAGCAGTTCCAGGGGGGAAGGAAACACCATATATTTT. Protein: CASSSRGEGNTIYF.

The chain couples TRBV20-1 to TRBJ2-7; D may be TRBD1 or TRBD2 (6 bases each). Trimming removed 0 bases at V and 0 bases at J, with 12 bases between. Germline V CDR1 and CDR2: DFQATT, SNEGSKA (reference sequence). The CDR3 is 15 amino acids. In DNA form, the CDR3 reads TGCAGTGCTAGAGATCTCGGGGGCAGCTCCTACGAGCAGTACTTC. Amino acid sequence: CSARDLGGSSYEQYF.

This clonotype appeared many times. One end of the junction varies from germline; a read error may be responsible. V is TRBV7-6 and J is TRBJ1-2, with a possible D match to TRBD1 (5 bases). The CDR3 extends over 12 amino acids. Germline assignment: CDR1 SGHVS and CDR2 FNYEAQ. The CDR3 DNA reads as TGTGCCAGCAGCCTAGCTGGGGGGGGCTACACCTTC. Its protein is CASSLAGGGYTF.

The rearrangement links TRBV25-1 to TRBJ2-1; D might be TRBD1 (6 bases). Trimming pared 2 bases from V and 5 bases from J, leaving 13 bases between. Germline values: CDR1 MGHDK, CDR2 SYGVNS. CDR3 size: 15 residues. The CDR3: CASSEEWQGHNEQFF. Here the CDR3 DNA reads TGTGCCAGCAGTGAAGAGTGGCAGGGGCACAATGAGCAGTTCTTC. Using reference TRBV25-1 and TRBJ2-1 for the parts outside the CDR3, the full variable domain is EADIYQTPRYLVIGTGKKITLECSQTMGHDKMYWYQQDPGMELHLIHYSYGVNSTEKGDLSSESTVSRIRTEHFPLTLESARPSHTSQYLCASSEEWQGHNEQFFGPGTRLTVL.

This clonotype appeared a few times. This sequence joins TRBV5-5 and TRBJ2-3; D gene ambiguous. CDR1 is SGHKS, CDR2 YYEKEE, per germline (reference sequence). V lost 0 bases to trimming and J lost 5 bases, with 10 bases between them. This CDR3 has 14 amino acids. In DNA form, the CDR3 reads TGTGCCAGCAGCTTGGTGGTACTTCAAGATACGCAGTATTTT. The encoded protein is CASSLVVLQDTQYF.

The chain employs TRBV7-3 and TRBJ2-1; 8 nucleotides agree with TRBD1. CDR3 size: 17 residues. With V trimmed by 2 bases and J by 1 base, 7 bases remained unmatched. Germline V gene lookup returns CDR1 SGHTA and CDR2 FQGTGA. The CDR3 nucleotides are TGTGCCAGCAGCTTATCCCGGACAGGGCCGTCCTACAATGAGCAGTTCTTC. It codes for CASSLSRTGPSYNEQFF. Complete variable domain (other parts from reference TRBV7-3 and TRBJ2-1): GAGVSQTPSNKVTEKGKYVELRCDPISGHTALYWYRQSLGQGPEFLIYFQGTGAADDSGLPNDRFFAVRPEGSVSTLKIQRTERGDSAVYLCASSLSRTGPSYNEQFFGPGTRLTVL.

This chain joins TRBV12-3 or TRBV12-4 and TRBJ2-3, with no clear D. V was pared by 8 bases and J by 0 bases, with 18 bases between. CDR3 size: 16 residues. The CDR3, as DNA: TGTGCCAGCCTACTGCAAGGGTCCGCTAGCACAGATACGCAGTATTTT. This translates into CASLLQGSASTDTQYF.

The chain joins TRBV28 to TRBJ2-7, with TRBD1 identical over 12 bases. The CDR3 totals 16 residues. Trimming cost V 5 bases and J 4 bases; bases outside gene matches: 9. Germline lookup yields CDR1 MDHEN and CDR2 SYDVKM. For the CDR3, the DNA is TGTGCCAGCAGTCCCGCCGGGGGACAGGGGGCTTACGAGCAGTACTTC. This sequence encodes CASSPAGGQGAYEQYF.

DNA for the CDR3: TGTGCCTGGAGTGTACAGAAGTTTTTAAGAGATGAGCAGTTCTTC. It is translated as CAWSVQKFLRDEQFF. The chain links TRBV30 to TRBJ2-1; unclear D gene. Looked up from germline, CDR1 is GTSNPN and CDR2 is SVGIG (reference sequence). The V and J ends lost 0 bases and 8 bases respectively, with 17 bases between them. There are 15 residues in the CDR3.

This chain uses TRBV5-1 with TRBJ2-7; tentatively, D is TRBD1 (6 bases). CDR3 length: 15 amino acids. V lost 4 bases and J lost 4, with 18 bases in between. Germline V gene lookup returns CDR1 SGHRS and CDR2 YFSETQ. CDR3 sequence (DNA): TGCGCCAGCAGCCCTGGGCCAGGGGCGGAGTACGAGCAGTACTTC. Residues: CASSPGPGAEYEQYF.

The chain uses TRBV7-6 and TRBJ1-2; 10 bases are shared with TRBD1. CDR3 length: 16 amino acids. The V and J ends lost 1 base and 4 bases, in that order; junction bases with no gene match: 6. Germline CDR1 and CDR2: SGHVS and FNYEAQ. DNA for the CDR3: TGTGCCAGCAGCTTAGGACCGACAGGGGGCGGCTATGGCTACACCTTC. It yields the protein CASSLGPTGGGYGYTF.

This chain connects TRBV25-1 to TRBJ2-5; no firm D call. This CDR3 comprises 15 residues. V dropped 1 base and J dropped 4 bases, with 13 bases sitting between them. CDR1 is MGHDK, CDR2 SYGVNS, per germline. The CDR3 is CASSELSGYGETQYF. The CDR3, as DNA: TGTGCCAGCAGTGAATTATCAGGATACGGAGAGACCCAGTACTTC.

Worth noting for this clonotype: A much larger clone differs from this one at a single base, so this may be a read error. The J gene is TRBJ2-1, the V gene TRBV24-1; 8 bases align to TRBD1. Germline CDR1 reads KGHDR; CDR2 reads SFDVKD. This CDR3 comprises 15 residues. The CDR3 coding sequence is TGTGCCACCAGTGATCGCGGACAGGGCTACAATAAGCAGTTCTTC. It codes for CATSDRGQGYNKQFF.

The J gene is TRBJ2-1, the V gene TRBV5-5; either TRBD1 or TRBD2 may supply D (5 bases each). The CDR3 covers 15 residues. Germline loops: CDR1 SGHKS, CDR2 YYEKEE (reference sequence). Trimming took off 0 bases at V and 13 bases at J, with 20 bases between the two ends. The CDR3 coding sequence is TGTGCCAGCAGCTTGGCCGGGACGGTGTTAGGCGAACAGTTCTTC. This translates into CASSLAGTVLGEQFF.

The chain joins TRBV29-1 to TRBJ2-1; D assignment may be TRBD1 or TRBD2 (6 bases each). Trimming took 0 bases from V and 10 from J, leaving 16 bases between them. The germline gives CDR1 SQVTM, CDR2 ANQGSEA. The CDR3 has 14 amino acids. The CDR3: CSVEEAPKGGEQFF. The CDR3 DNA is TGCAGCGTTGAAGAGGCCCCCAAAGGGGGGGAGCAGTTCTTC.

This clonotype was picked up many times. The V and J genes are TRBV15 and TRBJ1-1; no firm D call. The length of the CDR3 is 15 residues. Trimming left V 6 bases short and J 1 base short, with 15 bases between. Per germline, CDR1 LNHNV and CDR2 YYDKDF (reference sequence). This chain's CDR3 is CATSSGLSANTEAFF. The CDR3 coding sequence is TGTGCCACCAGTAGTGGATTATCAGCGAACACTGAAGCTTTCTTT. Full variable domain (outside the CDR3, taken from reference TRBV15 and TRBJ1-1): DAMVIQNPRYQVTQFGKPVTLSCSQTLNHNVMYWYQQKSSQAPKLLFHYYDKDFNNEADTPDNFQSRRPNTSFCFLDIRSPGLGDTAMYLCATSSGLSANTEAFFGQGTRLTVV.